The 8 T cell receptor beta chains reported below all come from one sample, sequenced in a study of lymphopenia after photon versus proton radiotherapy. Method: immunoSEQ multiplex PCR; TCRdb's copy keeps in-frame clones and lacks some. The repertoire holds roughly 64,000 clones, with roughly nine tenths as singletons. Sequenced here: peripheral blood, sampled from a patient treated with proton-based radiotherapy. These receptors came from a man older than 75 with esophageal cancer.

The chain employs TRBV11-2 and TRBJ2-5, with a possible D match to TRBD1 (6 bases). Trimming left V 4 bases short and J 5 bases short, with 11 bases between. The CDR3 covers 13 residues. The germline V gene encodes CDR1 SGHAT and CDR2 FQNNGV. CDR3: CASSWTVRETQYF. As DNA, the CDR3 is TGTGCCAGCAGCTGGACAGTGCGGGAGACCCAGTACTTC. Supplemented by reference TRBV11-2 and TRBJ2-5, the full variable domain reads EAGVAQSPRYKIIEKRQSVAFWCNPISGHATLYWYQQILGQGPKLLIQFQNNGVVDDSQLPKDRFSAERLKGVDSTLKIQPAKLEDSAVYLCASSWTVRETQYFGPGTRLLVL.

The V and J genes are TRBV30 and TRBJ1-1; 9 positions match TRBD1. Germline V CDR1 and CDR2: GTSNPN, SVGIG (reference sequence). J was trimmed by 2 bases and V by 2 bases; bases with no gene match: 9. The CDR3 sequence is 16 residues long. The CDR3 nucleotides are TGTGCCTGGAGTCCTTCCGGGACAGGGATCAACACTGAAGCTTTCTTT. Protein: CAWSPSGTGINTEAFF.

CDR3 residues: CASSLEGLAGQGDTQYF. CDR3 in DNA: TGTGCCAGCAGCTTAGAGGGACTAGCGGGACAAGGGGATACGCAGTATTTT. The chain links TRBV7-2 to TRBJ2-3; 13 nucleotides agree with TRBD2. V dropped 1 base and J dropped 6; count of bases not matched to a gene: 7. CDR3 size: 17 residues. Germline V CDR1 and CDR2: SGHTA, FQGNSA. The full variable domain, with the rest looked up from reference TRBV7-2 and TRBJ2-3, is GAGVSQSPSNKVTEKGKDVELRCDPISGHTALYWYRQSLGQGLEFLIYFQGNSAPDKSGLPSDRFSAERTGGSVSTLTIQRTQQEDSAVYLCASSLEGLAGQGDTQYFGPGTRLTVL.

The chain recombines TRBV18 with TRBJ2-1; D not resolved. The V gene lost 6 bases and the J gene lost 4 bases, with 13 bases spanning the gap. The germline CDR1 and CDR2 sequences are KGHSH and LQKENI. This CDR3 has 14 residues. The CDR3: CASSRPVKYNEQFF. CDR3 DNA: TGTGCCAGCTCTCGACCGGTCAAGTACAATGAGCAGTTCTTC.

This clone was seen once. J is TRBJ2-5 and V is TRBV6-5; D is perhaps TRBD1 (6 bases). The length of the CDR3 is 12 residues. Germline V gives CDR1 MNHEY, CDR2 SVGAGI. V dropped 5 bases and J dropped 5 bases, with 9 bases sitting between them. CDR3 in DNA: TGTGCCAGCAGTCCCAGGGGTGAGACCCAGTACTTC. Translating gives CASSPRGETQYF.

The chain recombines TRBV30 with TRBJ2-7; 8 bases match TRBD1. The germline CDR1 and CDR2 sequences are GTSNPN and SVGIG (reference sequence). The J segment lost 7 bases and the V segment lost 1 base, leaving 15 bases of the junction unmatched. The CDR3 covers 16 residues. CDR3 sequence (DNA): TGTGCCTGGAGTGGAGGCGGGGCGGGCAACAGGGGGGAGCAGTACTTC. Translated, it gives CAWSGGGAGNRGEQYF.

This clone was counted a few times. CDR3 bases: TGTGCCAGCAGTCACAGGTTTCTAGCCAAAAACATTCAGTACTTC. Protein: CASSHRFLAKNIQYF. The chain is built from TRBV2 and TRBJ2-4; the D gene is possibly TRBD1 (5 bases). The CDR3 extends over 15 amino acids. Germline V lookup: CDR1 SNHLY, CDR2 FYNNEI. V dropped 5 bases and J dropped 0 bases, with 11 bases sitting between them.

The chain carries TRBV5-1 and TRBJ2-5, with 8 positions matching TRBD2. Germline loops: CDR1 SGHRS, CDR2 YFSETQ. The CDR3 runs 16 residues. V shed 4 bases and J 2 bases; nucleotides not matched to a gene: 10. The CDR3 coding sequence is TGCGCCAGCAGCCACCAGGGTTTAGCGGGGCAAGAGACCCAGTACTTC. Translation gives CASSHQGLAGQETQYF.